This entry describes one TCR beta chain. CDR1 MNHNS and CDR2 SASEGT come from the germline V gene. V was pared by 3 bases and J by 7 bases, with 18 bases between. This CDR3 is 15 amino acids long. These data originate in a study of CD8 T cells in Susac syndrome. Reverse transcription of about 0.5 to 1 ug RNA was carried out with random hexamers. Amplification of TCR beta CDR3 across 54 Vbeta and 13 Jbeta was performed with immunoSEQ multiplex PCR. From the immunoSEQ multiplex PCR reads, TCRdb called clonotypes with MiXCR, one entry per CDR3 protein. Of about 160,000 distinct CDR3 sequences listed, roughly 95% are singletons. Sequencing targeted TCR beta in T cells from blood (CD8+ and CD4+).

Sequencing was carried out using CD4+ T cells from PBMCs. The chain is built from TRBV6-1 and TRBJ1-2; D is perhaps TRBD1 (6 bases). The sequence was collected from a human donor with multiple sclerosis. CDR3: CASSDHGRGLAGYTF. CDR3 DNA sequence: TGTGCCAGCAGTGACCACGGCAGGGGTTTGGCTGGCTACACCTTC.